This T cell receptor (beta chain) was documented in a study of CD8+ T cells in alopecia areata. Described treatment: oral pan-JAK inhibitor, 5-10 mg twice daily. cDNA reverse transcribed from extracted RNA served as the sequencing template. Measured with immunoSEQ multiplex PCR; TCRdb has only the in-frame clones, and not every one. There are roughly 73,000 clones in the sample; approximately 29% occur only once, and more than 13% lies in the top ten. The germline V gene encodes CDR1 MNHEY and CDR2 SMNVEV (reference sequence). The V end lost 6 bases, the J end lost 0 bases, and 9 bases lay between the germline ends. The CDR3 has 14 amino acids.

The starting material was CD8+ T cells sorted from blood, obtained at week 4, from a patient treated with tofacitinib. The receptor comes from a human donor with alopecia areata. The chain carries TRBV27 and TRBJ2-1; D uncertain. DNA for the CDR3: TGTGCCAGCAGAACGGGTAGCTCCTACAATGAGCAGTTCTTC. Translating gives CASRTGSSYNEQFF.